This T cell receptor beta chain derives from a study of identical twins (dated by TCRdb to 2016 to 2018). With respect to the entire study: To test whether fetal clonotypes persist, this study deep-sequenced TCR alpha and beta repertoires from monozygotic twins, from unrelated adults of various ages, and from cord blood. To rule out contamination, the twin experiments were replicated at different times with different library preparation protocols.

The CDR1 and CDR2 encoded by the germline V gene are MDHEN and SYDVKM. From cysteine to phenylalanine, the CDR3 is 14 amino acids long. The read is trimmed to its CDR3 DNA, 42 bases read in frame from base 1. V is reduced by 6 bases and J by 4 bases, leaving a spacing of 12 bases between them. In its sample, this clonotype was seen many times. Its antigen is still unknown. No base qualities exist here, and no much larger clone lies one base off it. All donors were healthy Caucasians. The twin cohort consisted of three pairs of female monozygotic twins, all aged roughly 18 to 30 years. Peripheral blood mononuclear cells were used as the source from which RNA for TCR libraries was isolated. Receptor libraries were prepared by 5' RACE. Sequencing instrument: Illumina HiSeq 2000. Template switching introduced a universal primer binding site; the final cDNA contained a unique molecular identifier, enabling accurate counting of TCR cDNA molecules. Specific primers in the conserved constant-segment region were used to synthesize first-strand cDNA for the TCR alpha and beta chains. Each cDNA library was double barcoded, with a SMART-Mk sample barcode plus Illumina barcodes, to control for contamination. TruSeq adapter sequences along with Illumina sample barcodes were introduced in two successive PCR steps. The TCR alpha and beta cDNA libraries were sequenced on the Illumina HiSeq platform using custom primers. The paper's processing steps were these. Unique molecular identifiers were extracted from raw reads with MiGEC, and CDR3 positions were determined with MiXCR. Recombination models were inferred per individual with the repgenHMM and IGoR tools using an EM algorithm. Shared clonotype analysis was performed with the tcR package in R, normalizing sharing by the product of cloneset sizes. To study raw recombination free of thymic and clonal selection effects, out-of-frame nonproductive sequences were analyzed. The public reads were run again by TCRdb, first through fastp at Q25 and then through MiXCR, and only productive beta chains were kept. Rows merge per CDR3 protein into single entries with the most common DNA and genes. The V and J calls were not made by the authors but by TCRdb's processing. The sample yields approximately 630,000 distinct CDR3 sequences; 7.1% were counted once. The top ten clones comprise about 1.6% of the sample.

What the authors observed across the whole study: Zero-insertion analyses could be partly confounded by invariant T cells such as MAIT and iNKT, though diverse VJ usage argued against such confounding for most clonotypes. Out-of-frame TCR alpha sharing in monozygotic twins was systematically underestimated by recombination models, whereas sharing between unrelated individuals was in agreement with the recombination models. In beta out-of-frame sequences, excess twin sharing was weaker, because having fewer shared sequences lowered the signal-to-noise ratio. Conclusions relied on cross-sectional statistical analysis, since the same donors could not be followed over many years. Fewer insertions were carried by abundant cord blood beta clonotypes, a similar but weaker trend appeared in young adult naive repertoires, and no such trend appeared in memory repertoires. Compared with coincidental sharing between unrelated individuals, out-of-frame TCR alpha sequences shared between twins showed an excess of sequences with low generation probability.

The same sample was also used in a study of yellow fever vaccine responses in identical twins. The second study reports: The T cell response to vaccination in identical twins was reported by the authors to appear partly convergent and partly personalized. The study precisely tracked vaccine-responding T cell clones in identical twins.

The sequence came from a woman aged 18-29 years in good health. The material sequenced was PBMCs. The receptor chain draws on TRBV28 and TRBJ2-2; tentative D gene TRBD1, with 6 bases matching. The CDR3 here reads CASRTNRATGELFF. Read as DNA, the sequence is TGTGCCAGCAGAACCAACAGGGCCACCGGGGAGCTGTTTTTT.